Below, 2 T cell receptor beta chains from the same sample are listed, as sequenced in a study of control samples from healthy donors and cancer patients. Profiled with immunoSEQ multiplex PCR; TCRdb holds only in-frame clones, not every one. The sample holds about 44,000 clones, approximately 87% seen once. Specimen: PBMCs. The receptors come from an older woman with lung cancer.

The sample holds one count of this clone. The CDR3 loop is CASSLQAEQYF. Written as DNA, the CDR3 is TGTGCCAGCAGCCTGCAGGCGGAGCAGTACTTC. The rearrangement links TRBV11-3 to TRBJ2-7; D not resolved. Per the germline V gene, CDR1 is SGHNT and CDR2 is YENEEA. V was cut by 5 bases and J by 7 bases, with 9 bases left in between. The CDR3 runs to 11 residues.

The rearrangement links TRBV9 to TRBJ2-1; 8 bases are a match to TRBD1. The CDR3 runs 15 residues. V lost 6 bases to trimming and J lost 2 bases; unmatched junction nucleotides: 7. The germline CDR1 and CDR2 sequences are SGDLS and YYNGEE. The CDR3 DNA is TGTGCCAGCAACGACAGGGGAGCGGCCTACAATGAGCAGTTCTTC. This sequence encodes CASNDRGAAYNEQFF.